This TCR beta chain was retrieved from a study of blood T cell repertoires in COVID-19. This clone was recorded once. This table comes from immunoSEQ multiplex PCR, and its TCRdb copy is limited to in-frame clones, with some not included. The sample gives over 400,000 clones, 85% to 90% of which show up once; around 8% is in the top ten. Trimming stripped 1 base from V and 2 bases from J, with 13 bases between. Germline CDR1 and CDR2: LGHDT and YNNKEL (reference sequence). CDR3 length: 16 residues. Seattle researchers signed up patients amid active infection and tracked them longitudinally. The TCR comes from a woman between 45 and 60 years old with COVID-19, enrolled during active disease. The sequenced material came from peripheral blood. The chain has TRBV3-1 (or the pseudogene TRBV3-2) and TRBJ2-3; no definite D call. CDR3 in amino acids: CASSQAGSQYTDTQYF. CDR3 DNA: TGTGCCAGCAGCCAAGCGGGTTCGCAGTACACAGATACGCAGTATTTT.